These 14 T cell receptor beta chains were all obtained from the same sample, sequenced in a study of CD8 T cells in ankylosing spondylitis. Broader study findings: Seemingly distinctive of ankylosing spondylitis blood was a TCR beta motif formed by eight highly homologous variants.

MiXCR was run by TCRdb on the 5' RACE reads, yielding one entry per CDR3 protein. The sample consists of around 540,000 distinct CDR3 sequences, 10% to 15% of them appearing once. These receptors' targets are unknown. The sample consisted of blood, either unsorted or a sorted T cell fraction (not recorded which). These receptors originate from a male donor with ankylosing spondylitis.

This clonotype was detected a few times. The genes are TRBV7-8 and TRBJ2-7; 11 bases agree with TRBD1. Germline CDR1 SGHVS, CDR2 FQNEAQ. V lost 6 bases to trimming and J lost 1 base; unmatched junction nucleotides: 5. CDR3 size: 15 residues. CDR3 coding DNA: TGTGCCAGCAGACCCGGACAGGGGGCATCCTACGAGCAGTACTTC. Protein: CASRPGQGASYEQYF. Supplemented by reference TRBV7-8 and TRBJ2-7, the full variable domain reads GAGVSQSPRYKVAKRGQDVALRCDPISGHVSLFWYQQALGQGPEFLTYFQNEAQLDKSGLPSDRFFAERPEGSVSTLKIQRTQQEDSAVYLCASRPGQGASYEQYFGPGTRLTVT.

This clonotype was detected many times. The chain has TRBV7-8 and TRBJ2-1; 7 bases are shared with TRBD1. V was clipped by 5 bases and J by 6 bases; unmatched bases: 10. CDR1 and CDR2 from the germline V gene are SGHVS and FQNEAQ. CDR3 length: 15 residues. The CDR3 here is CASSPEGQLLNEQFF. The CDR3 region has the DNA TGTGCCAGCAGCCCCGAGGGACAGCTCCTCAATGAGCAGTTCTTC.

The rearrangement uses TRBV12-3 or TRBV12-4 and TRBJ1-4; 7 bases line up with TRBD1. The CDR3 is 14 residues long. V lost 4 bases, J lost 5 bases, and 4 bases stayed unmatched. As DNA, the CDR3 is TGTGCCAGCAGTTCCGGGACAGAAAATGAAAAACTGTTTTTT. Its translation is CASSSGTENEKLFF.

The V call is TRBV20-1, the J call TRBJ2-2, with D tentatively TRBD2 (6 bases). CDR1 and CDR2 from the germline V gene are DFQATT and SNEGSKA (reference sequence). V lost 0 bases and J 4 bases, leaving 18 bases between the germline ends. The CDR3 sequence is 17 residues long. The CDR3 bases are TGCAGTGCTAGAGATCGGGGGTCCTCCTCCCTCACCGGGGAGCTGTTTTTT. Translated: CSARDRGSSSLTGELFF.

This clonotype occurred a few times. This chain connects TRBV12-3 or TRBV12-4 to TRBJ1-4; D possibly corresponds to TRBD1 (5 bases). V lost 3 bases and J 13 bases, leaving 18 bases between the germline ends. CDR3 length equals 14 residues. In DNA form, the CDR3 reads TGTGCCAGCAGTTTTCTTGGTCGTCCTGGGACACTGTTTTTT. This gives the protein CASSFLGRPGTLFF.

This clonotype was picked up many times. DNA for the CDR3: TGCGCCAGCAGCGAACAGGGGGCCAACGTCCTGACTTTC. Its translation is CASSEQGANVLTF. J is TRBJ2-6 and V is TRBV5-1; the D is unclear. The V gene lost 4 bases and the J gene lost 4 bases, with 6 bases spanning the gap. The germline gives CDR1 SGHRS, CDR2 YFSETQ. There are 13 residues in the CDR3.

A few counts support this clonotype. V is TRBV6-1 and J is TRBJ2-5, with D unclear. V was shortened by 6 bases and J by 4 bases, with 15 bases between the two germline ends. Germline V CDR1 and CDR2: MNHNS, SASEGT. The CDR3 is made up of 14 amino acids. The CDR3 DNA reads TGTGCCAGCAGCCAATTCAGAGATCGAGAGACCCAGTACTTC. Protein product: CASSQFRDRETQYF.

The CDR3 nucleotides are TGTGCCAGCAGCTTAGTTGTGACAGGGGGCAAAGATACGCAGTATTTT. Encoded protein: CASSLVVTGGKDTQYF. This sequence joins TRBV11-2 and TRBJ2-3, with 10 bases that match TRBD1. The germline CDR1 and CDR2 sequences are SGHAT and FQNNGV. V lost 1 base and J lost 5; bases outside the gene matches: 6. CDR3 length: 16 residues.

This clonotype was counted only a few times. This sequence joins TRBV7-2 and TRBJ1-2; the D gene is possibly TRBD1 (6 bases). This CDR3 is 15 amino acids long. CDR1 is SGHTA, CDR2 FQGNSA, per germline. Trimming removed 5 bases at V and 1 base at J, with 14 bases between. The CDR3 loop is CASSHGGSLNYGYTF. CDR3 DNA: TGTGCCAGCAGCCACGGGGGCAGCCTTAACTATGGCTACACCTTC.

This chain connects TRBV25-1 to TRBJ1-2, with 9 bases that match TRBD1. The germline V gene has CDR1 MGHDK and CDR2 SYGVNS. The CDR3 covers 15 residues. V was clipped by 4 bases and J by 8 bases; unmatched bases: 11. CDR3 protein: CASSVDRGEASGYTF. CDR3 coding DNA: TGTGCCAGCAGTGTGGACAGGGGAGAGGCGAGCGGCTACACCTTC.

This clonotype was seen repeatedly, ten times or more. This chain joins TRBV29-1 and TRBJ2-1; 9 bases agree with TRBD2. V shed 6 bases and J 9 bases; nucleotides not matched to a gene: 18. This CDR3 is built from 16 residues. The germline gives CDR1 SQVTM, CDR2 ANQGSEA. CDR3 residues: CSVREVRAGGPGEQFF. The CDR3 coding sequence is TGCAGCGTGAGGGAGGTTAGGGCGGGAGGGCCGGGTGAGCAGTTCTTC.

V usage is TRBV12-5 and J usage is TRBJ2-4; 10 nucleotides agree with TRBD1. J lost 10 bases, V lost 4 bases, and 1 base had no gene match. The CDR3 is made up of 12 amino acids. Germline V gene data show CDR1 as LGHNT and CDR2 as FRNRAP. In DNA form, the CDR3 reads TGTGCTAGTGGTTGGGACAGGGGAATTCAGTACTTC. The encoded protein is CASGWDRGIQYF.

The chain employs TRBV20-1 and TRBJ1-4; TRBD1 agrees at 10 bases. Germline trimming cut 4 bases from V and 6 bases from J; bases unmatched to any gene: 5. The CDR3 length is 14 residues. Germline CDR1 and CDR2: DFQATT and SNEGSKA (reference sequence). The DNA for the CDR3 is TGCAGTGCTACCTACGGGACAGGGGATGAAAAACTGTTTTTT. This sequence encodes CSATYGTGDEKLFF.

This clonotype occurred many times. The rearrangement joins TRBV15 to TRBJ2-3, with TRBD2 matching over 8 bases. Germline V gene sequence: CDR1 LNHNV, CDR2 YYDKDF (reference sequence). This CDR3 has 17 residues. The V segment lost 2 bases and the J segment 2 bases; nucleotides outside the gene matches: 9. CDR3 sequence (DNA): TGTGCCACCAGCAGACGAACTAGCGGCACCCCCACAGATACGCAGTATTTT. Amino acids: CATSRRTSGTPTDTQYF.